This T cell receptor beta chain is drawn from a study of T cell changes during pregnancy in multiple sclerosis. Some clones are missing from TCRdb's copy, which holds only in-frame ones; the method was immunoSEQ multiplex PCR. The sample shows about 65,000 clones, 85% to 95% of them seen only once. V was shortened by 3 bases and J by 15 bases, with 12 bases between the two germline ends. The length of the CDR3 is 11 residues. Per germline, CDR1 MGHRA and CDR2 YSYEKL. The genes are TRBV4-1 and TRBJ2-1, with D perhaps matching TRBD1 (6 bases). The material was CD8+ T cells from peripheral blood mononuclear cells, obtained in the third trimester of pregnancy. The origin of this receptor is a female donor in good health, enrolled as a control in a pregnancy study. CDR3 nucleotides: TGCGCCAGCAGCCAGGGGGCTAGGATGTTCTTC. It codes for CASSQGARMFF.